This T cell receptor beta chain appears in the sequencing data of a study of T cells in women clearing cervical HPV infection. The assay was immunoSEQ multiplex PCR, and TCRdb's table has in-frame clones only and misses some. This table holds 7,500 to 10,000 clones. As regards this clone: Its target is unknown. The CDR3 end lies 3 residues beyond the end of the read and is filled in from the germline J gene.

With 3 bases removed from V and 4 bases from J, the gap between germline ends came to 13 bases. Germline V gene sequence: CDR1 KGHSH, CDR2 LQKENI. CDR3 length: 15 amino acids. Study findings and constraints: TRBV6-7 abundance was lower in cases than controls (around 0.1% versus 0.15%). Effector/memory and HPV-specific T cells were not isolated, and association timing is unknown.

This TCR was recovered from a woman between 18 and 75 years old with a cervical HPV16 infection that either progressed to CIN3+ or cleared (not recorded which). Specimen: blood buffy coat. V is TRBV18 and J is TRBJ1-5, with D maybe TRBD1 (6 bases). CDR3 protein: CASSPREGVNQPQHF. CDR3 bases read: TGTGCCAGCTCACCCCGGGAGGGGGTTAATCAGCCC.